The T cell receptor (beta chain) under discussion was sequenced for a study of cytomegalovirus exposure and HLA in healthy donors. The PCR used 60 Vbeta and 13 Jbeta primers. The assay was immunoSEQ multiplex PCR, and TCRdb's table has in-frame clones only and misses some. The data hold about 120,000 clones, with 79% observed a single time. The length of the CDR3 is 13 residues. Trimming left V 4 bases short and J 14 bases short, with 18 bases between. Germline values: CDR1 SNHLY, CDR2 FYNNEI. Sequencing input: PBMCs. The origin of this receptor is a young man in good health and CMV-seropositive. The chain couples TRBV2 to TRBJ2-1; the D gene is possibly TRBD2 (5 bases). CDR3 in amino acids: CASSGRGLGLEFF. The CDR3 DNA follows: TGTGCCAGCAGTGGTAGAGGGCTTGGTTTGGAGTTCTTC. Based on the CDR3 plus reference TRBV2 and TRBJ2-1, the full variable domain is EPEVTQTPSHQVTQMGQEVILRCVPISNHLYFYWYRQILGQKVEFLVSFYNNEISEKSEIFDDQFSVERPDGSNFTLKIRSTKLEDSAMYFCASSGRGLGLEFFGPGTRLTVL.